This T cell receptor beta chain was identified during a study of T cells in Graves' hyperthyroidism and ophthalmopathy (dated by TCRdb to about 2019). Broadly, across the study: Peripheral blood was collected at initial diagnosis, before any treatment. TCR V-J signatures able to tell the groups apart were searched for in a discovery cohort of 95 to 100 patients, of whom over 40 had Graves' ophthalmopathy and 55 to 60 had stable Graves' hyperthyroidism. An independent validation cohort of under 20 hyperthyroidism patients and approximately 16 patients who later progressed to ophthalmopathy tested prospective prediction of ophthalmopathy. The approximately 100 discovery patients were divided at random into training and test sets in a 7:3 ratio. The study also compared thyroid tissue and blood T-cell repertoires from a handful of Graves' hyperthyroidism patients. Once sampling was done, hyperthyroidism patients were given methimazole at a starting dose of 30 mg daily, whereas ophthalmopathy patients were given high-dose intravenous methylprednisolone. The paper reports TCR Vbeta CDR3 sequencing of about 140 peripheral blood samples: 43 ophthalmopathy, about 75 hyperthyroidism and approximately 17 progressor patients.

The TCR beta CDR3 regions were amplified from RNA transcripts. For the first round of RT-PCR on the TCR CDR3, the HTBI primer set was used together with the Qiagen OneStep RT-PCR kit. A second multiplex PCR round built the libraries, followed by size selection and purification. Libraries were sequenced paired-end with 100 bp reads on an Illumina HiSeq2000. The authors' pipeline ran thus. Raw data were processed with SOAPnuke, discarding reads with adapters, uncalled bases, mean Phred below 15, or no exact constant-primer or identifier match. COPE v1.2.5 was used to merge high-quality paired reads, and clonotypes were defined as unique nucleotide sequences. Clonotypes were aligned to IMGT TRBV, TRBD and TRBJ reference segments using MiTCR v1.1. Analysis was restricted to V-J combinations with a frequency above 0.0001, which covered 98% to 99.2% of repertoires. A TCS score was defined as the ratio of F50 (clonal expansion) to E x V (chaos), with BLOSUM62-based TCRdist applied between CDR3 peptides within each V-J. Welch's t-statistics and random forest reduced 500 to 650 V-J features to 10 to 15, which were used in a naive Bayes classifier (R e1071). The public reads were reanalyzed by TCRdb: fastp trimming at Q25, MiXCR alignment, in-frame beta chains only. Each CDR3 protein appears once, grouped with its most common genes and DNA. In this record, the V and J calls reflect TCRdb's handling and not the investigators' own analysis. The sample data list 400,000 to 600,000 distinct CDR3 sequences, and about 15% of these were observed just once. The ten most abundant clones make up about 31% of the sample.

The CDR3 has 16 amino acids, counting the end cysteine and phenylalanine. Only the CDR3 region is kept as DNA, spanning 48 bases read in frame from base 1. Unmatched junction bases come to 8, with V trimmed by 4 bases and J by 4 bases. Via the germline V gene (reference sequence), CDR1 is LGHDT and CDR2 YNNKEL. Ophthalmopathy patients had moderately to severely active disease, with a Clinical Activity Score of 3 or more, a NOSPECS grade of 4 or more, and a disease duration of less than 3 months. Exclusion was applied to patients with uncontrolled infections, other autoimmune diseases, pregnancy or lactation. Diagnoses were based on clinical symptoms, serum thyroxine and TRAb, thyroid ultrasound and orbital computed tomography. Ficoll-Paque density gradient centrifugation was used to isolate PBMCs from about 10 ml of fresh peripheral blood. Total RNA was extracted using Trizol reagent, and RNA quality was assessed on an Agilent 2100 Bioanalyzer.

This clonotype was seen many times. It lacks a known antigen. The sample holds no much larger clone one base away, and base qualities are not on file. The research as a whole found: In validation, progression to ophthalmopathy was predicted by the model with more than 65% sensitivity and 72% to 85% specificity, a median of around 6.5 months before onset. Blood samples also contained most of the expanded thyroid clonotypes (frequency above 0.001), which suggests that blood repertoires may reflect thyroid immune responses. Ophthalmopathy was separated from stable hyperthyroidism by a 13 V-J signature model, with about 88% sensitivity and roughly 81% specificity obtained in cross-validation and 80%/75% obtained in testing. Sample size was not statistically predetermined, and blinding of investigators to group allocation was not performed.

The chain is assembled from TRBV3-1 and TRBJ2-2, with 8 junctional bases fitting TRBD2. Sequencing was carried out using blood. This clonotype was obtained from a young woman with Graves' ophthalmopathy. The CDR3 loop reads CASSLTSGIGTGELFF. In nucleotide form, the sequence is TGTGCCAGCAGCCTTACTAGCGGTATCGGCACCGGGGAGCTGTTTTTT.